This T cell receptor (beta chain) was captured in a study of T cell repertoires in cytomegalovirus infection (dated by TCRdb to the late 2010s). Regarding the study in general: Recently identified HLA-C-restricted CMV epitopes, whose presentation resists viral immunomodulation, were targeted by peptide stimulations together with well-studied HLA-B-restricted epitopes. Donor HLA type was relevant to the analysis, because carriage of CMV infection together with the matching HLA type was indicated by public TCR beta signatures. Summary of the overall study and its limitations: The ex vivo response was dominated by HLA-C-restricted CMV-specific TCR beta clonotypes, which also provided the single most frequent clonotype in two of eight donors. Cumulative frequency of public TCR beta family members discriminated carriers of CMV infection plus the relevant HLA type in this cohort and an independent roughly 340-donor cohort.

Worth noting for this clonotype: Which antigen it targets is not known. Base-call qualities are not available, and no considerably larger clone is one nucleotide away.

Read against the paper, the sample's treatment or condition label means: in vitro stimulation with specific CMV peptide epitopes to enrich CMV-specific T cells. The CDR3 starts with the cysteine, ends with the phenylalanine, and has 13 residues. Just CDR3 DNA is preserved here, 39 bases in frame from base 1. V was cut back by 6 bases and J by 5 bases, leaving a gap of 14 bases between them. In the germline V gene, CDR1 corresponds to SGHTA and CDR2 to FQGNSA. The reads were generated on an Illumina HiSeq 1500. Using fastp trimming at Q25 and MiXCR clonotype assembly, TCRdb reanalyzed the public sequencing data and kept in-frame beta chains. Under each unique CDR3 protein, matching rows form one entry showing the most common genes and DNA. The sample table lists approximately 76,000 distinct CDR3 sequences, 35% to 45% of them with a count of one. Approximately 93% of the sample belongs to the ten largest clones.

The source material was CD8+ T cells from cultured PBMCs, sampled from culture after CMV antigen stimulation. This chain joins TRBV7-2 to TRBJ2-7, with a weak D call of TRBD1 (5 bases match). The source of this sequence is a human donor in good health (CMV status not recorded). Some clones in this sample may be carry-over from other donors' samples. The DNA reads as follows: TGTGCCAGCAGGACAGACCCTTACCACGAGCAGTACTTC. The translation is CASRTDPYHEQYF.